This TCR beta chain was sequenced in a study of shared clonotypes between healthy human individuals. Study context: Each donor's CD4 naive and CD4 memory cells filled three plates apiece, CD8 naive two, and CD8 memory one.

Trimming stripped 1 base from V and 5 bases from J, with 14 bases between. The CDR3 spans 15 residues. Germline assignment: CDR1 SGHDN and CDR2 FVKESK. Study-wide results and limits: Measured sharing among donors was expected to vary with sequencing depth.

As regards this clone: No antigen is known for it.

The repertoire was sequenced with immunoSEQ multiplex PCR; TCRdb's copy has only in-frame clones and lacks some. This sample has about 980,000 clones, with approximately 76% found just once. This chain connects TRBV14 to TRBJ2-5; D not certain. This TCR came from a man aged 18 to 30 in good health. Sequenced material: memory CD4+ T cells sorted from blood. Subset reported: CD45RA-negative fraction. The DNA for the CDR3 is TGTGCCAGCAGCCAAGGAGCCGTAGAAAGGGAGACCCAGTACTTC. This translates into CASSQGAVERETQYF.